The 9 T cell receptor beta chains below come from one sample, sequenced in a study of a mutant IDH1 vaccine in newly diagnosed glioma. The repertoire was sequenced with immunoSEQ multiplex PCR; TCRdb's copy has only in-frame clones and lacks some. This table has about 66,000 clones, approximately 84% appearing once. No antigen has been identified for these receptors. Time point described: week 11, during vaccination. A 20-mer mutant IDH1 peptide at 300 ug was injected subcutaneously with topical imiquimod. Specimen: PBMCs, collected from a glioma patient whose treatment included an IDH1 peptide vaccine. The receptors come from a woman aged 45-59 years with glioma.

The rearrangement uses TRBV5-6 and TRBJ2-1; D is unresolved. The V end was cut by 0 bases, the J end by 2 bases, with 6 bases between. In germline, CDR1 is SGHDT, CDR2 YYEEEE. The CDR3 runs 14 residues. For the CDR3, the DNA is TGTGCCAGCAGCTTGGGAGCGCCCTACAATGAGCAGTTCTTC. It specifies CASSLGAPYNEQFF. Full variable domain (missing parts from reference TRBV5-6 and TRBJ2-1): DAGVTQSPTHLIKTRGQQVTLRCSPKSGHDTVSWYQQALGQGPQFIFQYYEEEERQRGNFPDRFSGHQFPNYSSELNVNALLLGDSALYLCASSLGAPYNEQFFGPGTRLTVL.

The J gene is TRBJ1-1, the V gene TRBV30; D unresolved. The CDR3 has 13 residues. Germline assignment: CDR1 GTSNPN and CDR2 SVGIG (reference sequence). V lost 7 bases and J lost 4, with 16 bases in between. DNA for the CDR3: TGTGCCTTAGAAACGGTCACTGGCACTGAAGCTTTCTTT. This sequence encodes CALETVTGTEAFF.

The J gene is TRBJ2-1, the V gene TRBV6-6, with D possibly matching TRBD2 (6 bases). Germline lookup yields CDR1 MNHNY and CDR2 SVGAGI (reference sequence). CDR3 length equals 16 residues. The V gene lost 5 bases and the J gene lost 0 bases, with 14 bases spanning the gap. CDR3 residues: CASSARSGLSYNEQFF. The CDR3 bases are TGTGCCAGCAGTGCCCGTAGCGGCCTCTCCTACAATGAGCAGTTCTTC.

J is TRBJ1-3 and V is TRBV5-6; D not resolved. V lost 4 bases and J 0 bases, leaving 14 bases between the germline ends. Germline assignment: CDR1 SGHDT and CDR2 YYEEEE. The CDR3 is 16 amino acids. The CDR3 loop reads CASSPRRDLSGNTIYF. The CDR3 DNA sequence: TGTGCCAGCAGCCCCAGACGGGATCTCTCTGGAAACACCATATATTTT.

The chain carries TRBV13 and TRBJ2-7; TRBD1 agrees at 7 bases. The CDR3 spans 15 residues. The V and J ends lost 4 bases and 5 bases, in that order; junction bases with no gene match: 11. Germline V gene data show CDR1 as PRHDT and CDR2 as FYEKMQ (reference sequence). The CDR3 nucleotides read TGTGCCAGCAGCTACAGGACGACAGGGAGCCACGAGCAGTACTTC. Its protein is CASSYRTTGSHEQYF.

The chain is built from TRBV7-2 and TRBJ1-3, with 7 nucleotides matching TRBD1. Germline CDR1 SGHTA, CDR2 FQGNSA. The V and J ends lost 6 bases and 4 bases, in that order; junction bases with no gene match: 6. The CDR3 runs to 14 residues. The CDR3 DNA is TGTGCCAGCAGATTTACAGGGGCCGGAAACACCATATATTTT. Its translation is CASRFTGAGNTIYF. The full variable domain, with the rest looked up from reference TRBV7-2 and TRBJ1-3, is GAGVSQSPSNKVTEKGKDVELRCDPISGHTALYWYRQSLGQGLEFLIYFQGNSAPDKSGLPSDRFSAERTGGSVSTLTIQRTQQEDSAVYLCASRFTGAGNTIYFGEGSWLTVV.

The chain employs TRBV10-2 and TRBJ2-5, with 10 bases matching TRBD1. This CDR3 spans 13 amino acids. J lost 4 bases, V lost 8 bases, and 4 bases had no gene match. CDR1 and CDR2 from the germline V gene are WSHSY and SAAADI. The DNA of the CDR3 is TGCGCCAGCCGACAGGGGGCTGGAGAGACCCAGTACTTC. It yields the protein CASRQGAGETQYF.

The V gene is TRBV30, the J gene TRBJ2-5; the D is unclear. The CDR3 is 10 amino acids. Trimming took off 3 bases at V and 7 bases at J, with 6 bases between the two ends. Germline V lookup: CDR1 GTSNPN, CDR2 SVGIG (reference sequence). The CDR3 protein is CAWSDVTQYF. CDR3 nucleotide sequence: TGTGCCTGGAGCGATGTGACCCAGTACTTC. Full variable domain (rest looked up from reference TRBV30 and TRBJ2-5): SQTIHQWPATLVQPVGSPLSLECTVEGTSNPNLYWYRQAAGRGLQLLFYSVGIGQISSEVPQNLSASRPQDRQFILSSKKLLLSDSGFYLCAWSDVTQYFGPGTRLLVL.

The J gene is TRBJ2-5, the V gene TRBV27; no clear D. Trimming stripped 5 bases from V and 5 bases from J, with 9 bases between. There are 12 residues in the CDR3. Germline assignment: CDR1 MNHEY and CDR2 SMNVEV (reference sequence). CDR3 region: CASSPLGETQYF. The CDR3 DNA is TGTGCCAGCAGTCCCCTCGGGGAGACCCAGTACTTC.